The T cell receptor (beta chain) under discussion was sequenced for a study of blood T cell repertoires in COVID-19. Under the authors' procedure: Counts of nucleated cells, estimated from reference gene primer amplification, were obtained. Using immunoSEQ multiplex PCR, the repertoire was profiled, and TCRdb retains in-frame clones only, with some absent. Clone size and the V and J calls come from that table; the DNA yielded D and trimming. The sample holds fewer than 300,000 clones; more than 80% are singletons and the top ten take over 5%. This clone showed up just once. Germline V gives CDR1 SGHRS, CDR2 YFSETQ. This CDR3 is 14 amino acids long. Trimming left V 0 bases short and J 4 bases short, with 10 bases between. Enrolled during active infection, Seattle patients were then followed longitudinally.

The rearrangement joins TRBV5-1 to TRBJ2-5; maybe TRBD2 (5 bases). The origin of this receptor is a woman aged 50 to 60 with COVID-19, enrolled during active disease. The sample taken for sequencing was peripheral blood. CDR3 protein: CASSLDRGSETQYF. The CDR3 nucleotides read TGCGCCAGCAGCTTGGATCGGGGATCAGAGACCCAGTACTTC.